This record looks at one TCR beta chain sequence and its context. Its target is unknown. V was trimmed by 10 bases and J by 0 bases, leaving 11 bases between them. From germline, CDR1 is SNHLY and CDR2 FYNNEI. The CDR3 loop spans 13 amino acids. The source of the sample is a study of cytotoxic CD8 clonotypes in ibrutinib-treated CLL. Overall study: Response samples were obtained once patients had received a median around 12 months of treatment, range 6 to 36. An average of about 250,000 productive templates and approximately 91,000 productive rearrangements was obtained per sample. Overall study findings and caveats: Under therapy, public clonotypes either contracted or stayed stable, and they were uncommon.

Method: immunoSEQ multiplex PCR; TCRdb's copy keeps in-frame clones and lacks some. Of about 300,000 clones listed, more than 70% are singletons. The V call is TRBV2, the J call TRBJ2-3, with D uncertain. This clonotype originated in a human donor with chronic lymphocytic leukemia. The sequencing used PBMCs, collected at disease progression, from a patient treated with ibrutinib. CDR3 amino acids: CATEIPSTDTQYF. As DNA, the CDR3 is TGTGCCACCGAGATTCCCAGCACAGATACGCAGTATTTT.